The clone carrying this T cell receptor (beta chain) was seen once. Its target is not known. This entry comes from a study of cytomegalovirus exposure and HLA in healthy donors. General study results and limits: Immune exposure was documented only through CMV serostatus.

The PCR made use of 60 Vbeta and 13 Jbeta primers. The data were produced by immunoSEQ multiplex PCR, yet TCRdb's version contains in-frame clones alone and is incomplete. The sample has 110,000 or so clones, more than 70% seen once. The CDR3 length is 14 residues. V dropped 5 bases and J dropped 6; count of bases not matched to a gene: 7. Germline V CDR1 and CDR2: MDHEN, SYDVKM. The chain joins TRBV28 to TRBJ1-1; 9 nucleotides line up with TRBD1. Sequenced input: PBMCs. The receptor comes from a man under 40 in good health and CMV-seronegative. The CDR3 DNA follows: TGTGCCAGCAGTGGCAAGGGACAGGGCCCTGAAGCTTTCTTT. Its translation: CASSGKGQGPEAFF.